This T cell receptor beta chain was found in a study of Graves' ophthalmopathy and Graves' hyperthyroidism. RNA served as the template for amplifying TCR beta CDR3 regions. First-round RT-PCR used HTBI primers; second-round multiplex PCR followed. One entry per CDR3 protein results from TCRdb running MiXCR on the multiplex PCR reads. The sample includes about 640,000 distinct CDR3 sequences, about two fifths of them seen just once. The CDR3 contains 15 residues. Trimming took 10 bases from V and 7 from J; bases not matched to a gene: 12. Germline-derived CDR1 and CDR2 are ENHRY and SYGVKD. This clonotype appeared a single time.

The chain is built from TRBV10-3 and TRBJ1-5; 11 positions agree with TRBD1. This receptor was identified in an adult man with Graves' ophthalmopathy. The sample comprised peripheral blood. CDR3 loop: CASRAPGQGGQPQHF. The CDR3 nucleotides read TGTGCCAGCAGGGCACCGGGACAGGGGGGGCAGCCCCAGCATTTT.